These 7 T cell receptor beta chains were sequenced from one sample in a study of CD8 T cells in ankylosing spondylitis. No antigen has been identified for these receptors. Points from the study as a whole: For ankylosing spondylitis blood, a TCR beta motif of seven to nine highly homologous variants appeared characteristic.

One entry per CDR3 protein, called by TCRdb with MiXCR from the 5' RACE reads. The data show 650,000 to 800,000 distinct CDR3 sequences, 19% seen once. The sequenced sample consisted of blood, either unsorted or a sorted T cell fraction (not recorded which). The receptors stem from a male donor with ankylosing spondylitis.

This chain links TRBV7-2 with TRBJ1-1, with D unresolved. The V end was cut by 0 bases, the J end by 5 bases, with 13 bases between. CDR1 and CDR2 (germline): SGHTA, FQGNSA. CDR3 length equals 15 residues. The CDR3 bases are TGTGCCAGCAGCTTAGCATGGGGAGGTGGGACTGAAGCTTTCTTT. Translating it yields CASSLAWGGGTEAFF.

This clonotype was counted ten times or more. CDR3 loop: CASTPGWGDLTDTQYF. DNA of the CDR3: TGTGCCAGCACCCCCGGCTGGGGGGACCTCACAGATACGCAGTATTTT. This sequence joins TRBV7-8 and TRBJ2-3; TRBD2 might be the D (6 bases). V was trimmed by 7 bases and J by 2 bases, leaving 19 bases between them. CDR1 is SGHVS, CDR2 FQNEAQ, per germline. The CDR3 runs to 16 residues.

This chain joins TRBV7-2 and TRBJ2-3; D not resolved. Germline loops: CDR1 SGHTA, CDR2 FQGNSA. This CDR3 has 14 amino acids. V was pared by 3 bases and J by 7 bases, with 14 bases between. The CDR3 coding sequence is TGTGCCAGCAGCTTGTCCTCTAGTCCTTATACGCAGTATTTT. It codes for CASSLSSSPYTQYF.

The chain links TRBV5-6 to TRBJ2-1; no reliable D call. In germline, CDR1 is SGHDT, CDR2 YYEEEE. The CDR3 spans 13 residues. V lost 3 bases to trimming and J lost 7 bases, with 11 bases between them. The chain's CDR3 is CASSYVGWNEQFF. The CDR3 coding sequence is TGTGCCAGCAGCTACGTGGGTTGGAATGAGCAGTTCTTC.

CDR3 in amino acids: CASSYSMTGNTEAFF. Here the CDR3 DNA reads TGTGCCAGCAGTTACTCGATGACTGGGAACACTGAAGCTTTCTTT. The chain combines TRBV6-5 with TRBJ1-1; D not resolved. Trimming took off 0 bases at V and 1 base at J, with 9 bases between the two ends. The CDR3 covers 15 residues. From germline, CDR1 is MNHEY and CDR2 SVGAGI.

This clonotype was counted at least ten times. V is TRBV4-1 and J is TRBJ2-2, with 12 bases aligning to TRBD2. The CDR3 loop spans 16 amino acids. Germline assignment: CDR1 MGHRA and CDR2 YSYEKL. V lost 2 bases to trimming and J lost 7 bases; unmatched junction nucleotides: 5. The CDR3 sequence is CASSQPSGGAFGELFF. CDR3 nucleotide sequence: TGCGCCAGCAGCCAACCTAGCGGGGGGGCGTTCGGGGAGCTGTTTTTT.

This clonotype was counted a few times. CDR3 DNA sequence: TGCAGCCACCGCGGACTAGCGGGGACCGGGGAGCTGTTTTTT. Encoded protein: CSHRGLAGTGELFF. The rearrangement links TRBV29-1 to TRBJ2-2; TRBD2 matches at 12 bases. This CDR3 has 14 amino acids. The V segment lost 8 bases and the J segment 5 bases; nucleotides outside the gene matches: 6. The germline CDR1 and CDR2 sequences are SQVTM and ANQGSEA.